The entry below gives a single T cell receptor (beta chain) sequence along with its context. Its antigen is not known. Ophthalmopathy was moderately-to-severely active, CAS at least 3, NOSPECS at least 4, lasting under 3 months. No donor had other autoimmune disease, uncontrolled infection, pregnancy or lactation. This sample is part of a study of Graves' ophthalmopathy and Graves' hyperthyroidism. Study-level points and caveats: Also, most clonotypes expanded in the thyroid above 0.001 frequency appeared in blood.

Germline V CDR1 and CDR2: SGHRS, YFSETQ. With V trimmed by 3 bases and J by 10 bases, 8 bases remained unmatched. CDR3 length equals 15 residues. From RNA, the CDR3 regions of TCR beta chains were amplified and sequenced. Scientists carried out first-round RT-PCR using HTBI primers and then a second-round multiplex PCR. MiXCR, applied by TCRdb to the multiplex PCR reads, yields one record per CDR3 protein. This sample has around 600,000 distinct CDR3 sequences, with about 41% found just once. The clonotype was recovered from an adult man with Graves' ophthalmopathy. The sample taken for sequencing was peripheral blood. The V and J genes are TRBV5-1 and TRBJ1-4; TRBD1 matches 11 bases. The CDR3 nucleotides read TGCGCCAGCAGCTCCCCCGGGACAGGGGGAGGAAAACTGTTTTTT. The encoded protein is CASSSPGTGGGKLFF. Supplemented by reference TRBV5-1 and TRBJ1-4, the full variable domain reads KAGVTQTPRYLIKTRGQQVTLSCSPISGHRSVSWYQQTPGQGLQFLFEYFSETQRNKGNFPGRFSGRQFSNSRSEMNVSTLELGDSALYLCASSSPGTGGGKLFFGSGTQLSVL.